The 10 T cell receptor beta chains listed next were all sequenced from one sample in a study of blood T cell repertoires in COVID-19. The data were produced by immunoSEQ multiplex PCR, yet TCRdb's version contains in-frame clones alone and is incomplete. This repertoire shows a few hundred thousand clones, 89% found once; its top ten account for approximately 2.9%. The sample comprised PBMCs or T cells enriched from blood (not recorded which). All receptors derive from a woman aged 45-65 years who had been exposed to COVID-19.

The CDR3 is CASSSGLAGAPYNEQFF. Here the CDR3 DNA reads TGTGCCAGCAGCTCGGGACTAGCGGGGGCCCCCTACAATGAGCAGTTCTTC. J is TRBJ2-1 and V is TRBV7-6; 14 bases are a match to TRBD2. The germline gives CDR1 SGHVS, CDR2 FNYEAQ. This CDR3 has 17 residues. The V and J ends lost 4 bases and 2 bases, in that order; junction bases with no gene match: 4.

The CDR3 DNA reads as TGTGCCAGCAGTTTGGAGATCACTGAAGCTTTCTTT. Protein: CASSLEITEAFF. This chain links TRBV12-3 or TRBV12-4 with TRBJ1-1; D not certain. The CDR3 loop spans 12 amino acids. V was cut by 3 bases and J by 4 bases, with 6 bases left in between.

This CDR3 is CASSQPLAGGRYNEQFF. The CDR3 region has the DNA TGTGCCAGCAGCCAACCTCTAGCGGGGGGCCGATACAATGAGCAGTTCTTC. The chain couples TRBV4-2 to TRBJ2-1, with 11 bases that match TRBD2. Looked up from germline, CDR1 is LGHNA and CDR2 is YNFKEQ. V shed 2 bases and J 4 bases; nucleotides not matched to a gene: 7. The CDR3 extends over 17 amino acids.

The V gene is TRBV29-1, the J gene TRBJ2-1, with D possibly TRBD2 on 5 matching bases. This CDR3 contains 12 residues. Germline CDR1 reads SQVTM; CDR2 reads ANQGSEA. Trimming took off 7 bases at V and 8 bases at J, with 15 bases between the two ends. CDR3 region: CSASRGIHEQFF. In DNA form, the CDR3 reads TGCAGCGCCAGCCGGGGAATCCATGAGCAGTTCTTC.

In nucleotides, the CDR3 is TGTGCCAGCAGCTTCCTAACAGGGGGGGGCACAGATACGCAGTATTTT. It encodes CASSFLTGGGTDTQYF. The rearrangement joins TRBV7-2 to TRBJ2-3; a weak D match, TRBD1 (8 bases). Trimming pared 3 bases from V and 1 base from J, leaving 14 bases between. The CDR3 contains 16 residues. Germline assignment: CDR1 SGHTA and CDR2 FQGNSA.

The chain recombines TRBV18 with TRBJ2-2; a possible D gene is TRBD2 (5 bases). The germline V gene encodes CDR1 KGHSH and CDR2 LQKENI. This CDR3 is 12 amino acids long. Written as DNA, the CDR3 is TGTGCTTCTCTGGGGAGCGCCGGGGAGCTGTTTTTT. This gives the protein CASLGSAGELFF.

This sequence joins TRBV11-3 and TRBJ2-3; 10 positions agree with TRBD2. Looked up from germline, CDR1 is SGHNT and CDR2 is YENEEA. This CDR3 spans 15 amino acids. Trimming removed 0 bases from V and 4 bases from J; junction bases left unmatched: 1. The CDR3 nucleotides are TGTGCCAGCAGCTTAGATACTAGCGGGGCAGATACGCAGTATTTT. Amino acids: CASSLDTSGADTQYF.

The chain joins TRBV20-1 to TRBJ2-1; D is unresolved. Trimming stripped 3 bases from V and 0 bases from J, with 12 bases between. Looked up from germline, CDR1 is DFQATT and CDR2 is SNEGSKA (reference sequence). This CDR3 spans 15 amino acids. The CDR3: CSASPSGSSYNEQFF. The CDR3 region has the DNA TGCAGTGCTAGTCCGTCAGGTAGCTCCTACAATGAGCAGTTCTTC.

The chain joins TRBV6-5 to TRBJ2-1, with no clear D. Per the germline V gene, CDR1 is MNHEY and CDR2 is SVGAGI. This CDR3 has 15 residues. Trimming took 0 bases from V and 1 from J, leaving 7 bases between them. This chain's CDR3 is CASSYSVRSYNEQFF. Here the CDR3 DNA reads TGTGCCAGCAGTTACTCGGTTAGATCCTACAATGAGCAGTTCTTC.

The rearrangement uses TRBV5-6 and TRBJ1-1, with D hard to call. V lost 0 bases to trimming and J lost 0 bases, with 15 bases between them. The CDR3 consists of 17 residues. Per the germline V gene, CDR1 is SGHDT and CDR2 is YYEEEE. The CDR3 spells CASSLAKTGALNTEAFF. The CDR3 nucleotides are TGTGCCAGCAGCTTGGCCAAAACCGGTGCACTGAACACTGAAGCTTTCTTT.